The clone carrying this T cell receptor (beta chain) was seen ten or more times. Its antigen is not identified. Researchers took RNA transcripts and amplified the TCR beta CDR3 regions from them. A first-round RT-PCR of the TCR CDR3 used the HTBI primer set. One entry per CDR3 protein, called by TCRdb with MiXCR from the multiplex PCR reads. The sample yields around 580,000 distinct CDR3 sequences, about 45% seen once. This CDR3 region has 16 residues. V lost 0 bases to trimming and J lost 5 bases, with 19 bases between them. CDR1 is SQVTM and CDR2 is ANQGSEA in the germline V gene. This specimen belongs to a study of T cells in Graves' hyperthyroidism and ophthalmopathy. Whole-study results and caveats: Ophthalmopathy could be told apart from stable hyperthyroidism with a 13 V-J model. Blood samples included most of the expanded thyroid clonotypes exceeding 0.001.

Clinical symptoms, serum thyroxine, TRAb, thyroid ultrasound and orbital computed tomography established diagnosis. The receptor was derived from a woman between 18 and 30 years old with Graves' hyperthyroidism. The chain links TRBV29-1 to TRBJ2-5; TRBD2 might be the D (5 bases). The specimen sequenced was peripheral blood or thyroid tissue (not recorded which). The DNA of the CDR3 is TGCAGCGTTGAAGAAGTGGGCGTCGGGGTTTGGGAGACCCAGTACTTC. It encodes CSVEEVGVGVWETQYF. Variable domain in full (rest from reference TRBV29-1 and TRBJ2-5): SAVISQKPSRDICQRGTSLTIQCQVDSQVTMMFWYRQQPGQSLTLIATANQGSEATYESGFVIDKFPISRPNLTFSTLTVSNMSPEDSSIYLCSVEEVGVGVWETQYFGPGTRLLVL.